The T cell receptor beta chain described here comes from a study of T-cell memory formation after mild COVID-19. Study-wide findings and caveats: Whether day 37 second-wave clones are SARS-CoV-2-specific was not confirmed. Clones shrinking between day 15 and 85 showed a balanced CD4/CD8 split, and those that grew later tilted toward CD4+. CD4+ clones that contracted lay mainly in CM and EM; CD8+ ones lay in EMRA. Some clones that responded were present in memory (sampled pre-infection), which suggests cross-reactive memory joined.

The germline V gene encodes CDR1 SGHDT and CDR2 YYEEEE. The V and J ends lost 2 bases and 10 bases respectively, with 18 bases between them. This CDR3 has 14 residues. A single record per CDR3 protein comes from TCRdb applying MiXCR to the 5' RACE reads. The sample has more than 150,000 distinct CDR3 sequences, approximately 10% seen once. As for this clonotype: What it binds is unknown.

This clonotype was sampled from a man younger than 35 who had mild COVID-19 (a few samples of this study predate the infection). Cell type and time point are not known. The specimen was PBMCs or a T cell subset sorted from them (not recorded which). The V gene is TRBV5-6, the J gene TRBJ1-1, with D perhaps matching TRBD1 (5 bases). CDR3 region: CASSFGAQSQGAFF. In nucleotides, the CDR3 is TGTGCCAGCAGCTTTGGAGCCCAATCCCAGGGAGCTTTCTTT.